This T cell receptor beta chain comes out of a study of T cell changes during pregnancy in multiple sclerosis. TCRdb's table, derived via immunoSEQ multiplex PCR, lists solely in-frame clones and lacks some. The table lists 45,000 to 55,000 clones, 85% to 95% of them singletons, with roughly 0.99% in the top ten. This TCR derives from a female donor in good health, enrolled as a control in a pregnancy study. The sequenced sample was CD4+ T cells from peripheral blood mononuclear cells, obtained in the second trimester of pregnancy.

The CDR3 DNA reads TGCGCCAGCAGTGTTGGGGGGACCACTGAAGCTTTCTTT. This gives the protein CASSVGGTTEAFF. The chain carries TRBV5-1 and TRBJ1-1; D perhaps matches TRBD1 (5 bases). The V gene lost 5 bases and the J gene lost 4 bases, with 12 bases spanning the gap. This CDR3 is built from 13 residues. Germline CDR1 reads SGHRS; CDR2 reads YFSETQ.